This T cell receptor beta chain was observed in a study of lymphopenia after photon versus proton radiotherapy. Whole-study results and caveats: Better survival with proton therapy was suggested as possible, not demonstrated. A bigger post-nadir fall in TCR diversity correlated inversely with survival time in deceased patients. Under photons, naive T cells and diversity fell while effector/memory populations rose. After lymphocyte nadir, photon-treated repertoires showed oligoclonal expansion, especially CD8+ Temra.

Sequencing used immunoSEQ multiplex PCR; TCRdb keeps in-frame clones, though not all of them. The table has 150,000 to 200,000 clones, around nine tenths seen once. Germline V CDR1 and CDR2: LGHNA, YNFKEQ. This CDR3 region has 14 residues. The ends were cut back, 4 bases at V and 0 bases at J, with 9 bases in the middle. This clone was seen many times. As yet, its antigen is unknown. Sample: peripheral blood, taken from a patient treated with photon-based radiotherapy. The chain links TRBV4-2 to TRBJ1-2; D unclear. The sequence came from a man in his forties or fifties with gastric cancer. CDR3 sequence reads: CASSPQIANYGYTF. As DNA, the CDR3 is TGTGCCAGCAGCCCGCAAATAGCTAACTATGGCTACACCTTC.